This TCR beta chain came from a study of control samples from healthy donors and cancer patients. Repertoires were generated with immunoSEQ multiplex PCR, while TCRdb's copy carries only in-frame clones and drops some. The table shows about 130,000 clones, with about 92% occurring only once. Sequenced input: PBMCs. This clonotype originated in an elderly man with head and neck cancer.

DNA of the CDR3: TGTGCCAGCAGCTTAGAGGGACAGGAAGCTTTCTTT. Protein product: CASSLEGQEAFF. The chain uses TRBV11-3 and TRBJ1-1, with 7 bases identical to TRBD1. The CDR3 sequence is 12 residues long. Trimming cost V 0 bases and J 8 bases; bases outside gene matches: 0. Germline values: CDR1 SGHNT, CDR2 YENEEA.